The next 21 T cell receptor beta chains were all read from a single sample in a study of shared clonotypes between healthy human individuals. Some clones are missing from TCRdb's copy, which holds only in-frame ones; the method was immunoSEQ multiplex PCR. Here the sample spans about 1.5 million clones, roughly 98% being singletons. The sample comprised naive CD4+ T cells sorted from blood. As for subset: CD45RA+ positively selected. These receptors all stem from a man between 25 and 39 years old in good health.

This chain links TRBV10-3 with TRBJ2-7, with 8 bases lining up with TRBD1. This CDR3 region has 16 residues. Germline V CDR1 and CDR2: ENHRY, SYGVKD. The J segment lost 3 bases and the V segment lost 1 base, leaving 8 bases of the junction unmatched. CDR3 loop: CAISELGQAPNYEQYF. The CDR3 region has the DNA TGTGCCATCAGTGAGTTGGGACAGGCCCCCAACTACGAGCAGTACTTC.

The J gene is TRBJ2-1, the V gene TRBV30; no reliable D call. The CDR3 consists of 15 residues. Germline-derived CDR1 and CDR2 are GTSNPN and SVGIG (reference sequence). Trimming pared 4 bases from V and 4 bases from J, leaving 17 bases between. The CDR3 sequence: CAWTSSPHLYNEQFF. CDR3 sequence (DNA): TGTGCCTGGACCTCCTCCCCGCATTTATACAATGAGCAGTTCTTC.

In the case of this clone: The identical CDR3 is also encoded by other nucleotide sequences in the sample. DNA of the CDR3: TGTGCCTGGAGTTCGGGCCACGAGCAGTACTTC. Amino acids: CAWSSGHEQYF. J is TRBJ2-7 and V is TRBV30; no definite D call. Trimming cost V 2 bases and J 5 bases, with 7 bases left between them. There are 11 residues in the CDR3. Germline CDR1 is GTSNPN and CDR2 is SVGIG (reference sequence).

V usage is TRBV5-4 and J usage is TRBJ1-5; D call uncertain. With 0 bases removed from V and 0 bases from J, the gap between germline ends came to 10 bases. Germline V gene data show CDR1 as SGHNT and CDR2 as YYREEE (reference sequence). The CDR3 loop spans 16 amino acids. The CDR3 reads CASSLGGSHSNQPQHF. Here the CDR3 DNA reads TGTGCCAGCAGCTTGGGTGGGTCCCATAGCAATCAGCCCCAGCATTTT.

The rearrangement joins TRBV4-1 to TRBJ2-1, with TRBD2 matching 12 bases. The CDR3 is 21 amino acids. Germline values: CDR1 MGHRA, CDR2 YSYEKL. V lost 2 bases, J lost 2 bases, and 16 bases stayed unmatched. CDR3 nucleotides: TGCGCCAGCAGCCAATTCGGGACGGGACTAGCGGGTAATACGCCCTACAATGAGCAGTTCTTC. Translation gives CASSQFGTGLAGNTPYNEQFF.

On this clone itself: The same CDR3 also results from other DNA sequences found in this sample. The chain recombines TRBV5-1 with TRBJ1-2; 7 bases line up with TRBD1. The CDR3 is 13 residues long. Germline V CDR1 and CDR2: SGHRS, YFSETQ. The V and J ends lost 5 bases and 3 bases, in that order; junction bases with no gene match: 4. The CDR3 reads CASSPDRDYGYTF. The CDR3 DNA follows: TGCGCCAGCAGTCCCGACAGGGACTATGGCTACACCTTC. The full variable domain, completed using reference TRBV5-1 and TRBJ1-2, is KAGVTQTPRYLIKTRGQQVTLSCSPISGHRSVSWYQQTPGQGLQFLFEYFSETQRNKGNFPGRFSGRQFSNSRSEMNVSTLELGDSALYLCASSPDRDYGYTFGSGTRLTVV.

This rearrangement joins TRBV5-4 to TRBJ2-7, with D hard to call. V lost 0 bases and J lost 0, with 10 bases in between. The CDR3 sequence is 15 residues long. Per germline, CDR1 SGHNT and CDR2 YYREEE (reference sequence). As DNA, the CDR3 is TGTGCCAGCAGCTTGGGGTTAAGTCCCTCCTACGAGCAGTACTTC. This gives the protein CASSLGLSPSYEQYF.

The genes are TRBV7-9 and TRBJ1-1; D remains unclear. The CDR3 is 13 amino acids. Between the trimmed V and J ends, which lost 3 bases and 1 base, there was a span of 6 bases. Looked up from germline, CDR1 is SEHNR and CDR2 is FQNEAQ (reference sequence). DNA of the CDR3: TGTGCCAGCAGCTTTCTCGAGAACACTGAAGCTTTCTTT. This codes for CASSFLENTEAFF.

This chain uses TRBV5-4 with TRBJ2-7; 7 bases agree with TRBD1. V was pared by 4 bases and J by 5 bases, with 3 bases of the junction left unmatched. Germline V lookup: CDR1 SGHNT, CDR2 YYREEE (reference sequence). The CDR3 contains 12 residues. This chain's CDR3 is CASSTDRDEQYF. The CDR3 nucleotides are TGTGCCAGCAGCACCGACAGGGACGAGCAGTACTTC.

The chain uses TRBV20-1 and TRBJ2-2; D unclear. CDR3 length: 9 residues. Germline V gene sequence: CDR1 DFQATT, CDR2 SNEGSKA (reference sequence). V lost 7 bases, J lost 8 bases, and 5 bases lay in between. This CDR3 reads CSGRGELFF. The CDR3 region has the DNA TGCAGTGGCCGAGGGGAGCTGTTTTTT.

J is TRBJ2-5 and V is TRBV5-1; 11 bases are a match to TRBD2. With 2 bases clipped from V and 2 bases from J, the junction kept 5 bases outside the gene matches. Germline V gene sequence: CDR1 SGHRS, CDR2 YFSETQ. The CDR3 contains 16 residues. The CDR3 reads CASSLFLAGGQETQYF. The CDR3 DNA is TGCGCCAGCAGCTTATTCTTAGCGGGAGGGCAAGAGACCCAGTACTTC.

This chain connects TRBV9 to TRBJ2-5; 8 bases align to TRBD2. The CDR3 contains 15 residues. J lost 7 bases, V lost 4 bases, and 12 bases had no gene match. Per germline, CDR1 SGDLS and CDR2 YYNGEE. CDR3 nucleotides: TGTGCCAGCAGCCCCCAAGGACTAGCTTGGGGGACCCAGTACTTC. Protein product: CASSPQGLAWGTQYF.

The chain has TRBV10-3 and TRBJ1-5; 8 bases agree with TRBD1. Germline CDR1 reads ENHRY; CDR2 reads SYGVKD. V dropped 6 bases and J dropped 3; count of bases not matched to a gene: 13. This CDR3 comprises 17 residues. CDR3 nucleotides: TGTGCCATCAGCGACCACGGACAGGGAACCTACAATCAGCCCCAGCATTTT. Translation: CAISDHGQGTYNQPQHF.

The chain uses TRBV10-3 and TRBJ2-3; 9 bases are shared with TRBD2. Germline V gene lookup returns CDR1 ENHRY and CDR2 SYGVKD. Trimming at V came to 2 bases and at J to 3 bases, leaving 9 bases not matched to a gene. The CDR3 is 17 residues long. In nucleotides, the CDR3 is TGTGCCATCAGTGAGCAGAGTAGCGGGAGTGAAACAGATACGCAGTATTTT. This gives the protein CAISEQSSGSETDTQYF.

The chain recombines TRBV2 with TRBJ2-5, with D perhaps TRBD1 (5 bases). CDR1 is SNHLY and CDR2 is FYNNEI in the germline V gene. The CDR3 is 12 residues long. The V gene lost 11 bases and the J gene lost 6 bases, with 16 bases spanning the gap. This CDR3 reads CAASGATKTQYF. The CDR3 nucleotides read TGTGCCGCCAGTGGGGCGACGAAGACCCAGTACTTC.

For this clone: Other DNA sequences in this sample translate to the same CDR3. For the CDR3, the DNA is TGCGCCAGCAGCACGGGACTAGCGGGAGTAGGGGAGCAGTACTTC. It yields the protein CASSTGLAGVGEQYF. This chain uses TRBV5-1 with TRBJ2-7; the match to TRBD2 covers 14 bases. Unmatched junction bases numbered 7, after V lost 4 bases and J lost 7 bases. Looked up from germline, CDR1 is SGHRS and CDR2 is YFSETQ. The length of the CDR3 is 15 residues. The full variable domain, completed using reference TRBV5-1 and TRBJ2-7, is KAGVTQTPRYLIKTRGQQVTLSCSPISGHRSVSWYQQTPGQGLQFLFEYFSETQRNKGNFPGRFSGRQFSNSRSEMNVSTLELGDSALYLCASSTGLAGVGEQYFGPGTRLTVT.

The V gene is TRBV18, the J gene TRBJ2-7; 7 bases map to TRBD2. The germline V gene encodes CDR1 KGHSH and CDR2 LQKENI. The CDR3 covers 14 residues. With 2 bases clipped from V and 7 bases from J, the junction kept 8 bases outside the gene matches. CDR3 sequence: CASSPWGGVREQYF. CDR3 nucleotides: TGTGCCAGCTCACCATGGGGGGGAGTCAGAGAGCAGTACTTC.

This clone came up once. The chain uses TRBV6-5 and TRBJ2-3, with D perhaps matching TRBD2 (5 bases). From germline, CDR1 is MNHEY and CDR2 SVGAGI. Trimming left V 7 bases short and J 0 bases short, with 11 bases between. The CDR3 extends over 14 amino acids. The CDR3 is CASTQRTSTDTQYF. CDR3 bases: TGTGCCAGCACCCAGCGGACTAGCACAGATACGCAGTATTTT.

V is TRBV11-2 and J is TRBJ2-5; 9 nucleotides line up with TRBD2. V lost 5 bases and J lost 5; bases outside the gene matches: 18. The length of the CDR3 is 18 residues. Germline V gene data show CDR1 as SGHAT and CDR2 as FQNNGV. The CDR3 region has the DNA TGTGCCAGCAGCCCCATTGGACTAGCGACCTTCTCTAGGGAGACCCAGTACTTC. Protein: CASSPIGLATFSRETQYF.

With respect to this clone: Other DNA sequences within the sample encode an identical CDR3. The CDR3 nucleotides are TGTGCCAGCTCACCATCGGCAGATACGCAGTATTTT. Amino acid sequence: CASSPSADTQYF. The genes are TRBV18 and TRBJ2-3; D is unclear. The CDR3 totals 12 residues. Trimming removed 2 bases from V and 4 bases from J, with 4 bases in between. Germline loops: CDR1 KGHSH, CDR2 LQKENI.

The genes are TRBV15 and TRBJ1-5; a weak D match, TRBD1 (5 bases). This CDR3 region has 18 residues. Trimming left V 0 bases short and J 8 bases short, with 23 bases between. Germline V lookup: CDR1 LNHNV, CDR2 YYDKDF (reference sequence). CDR3 protein: CATSRDATGLLTGEPQHF. CDR3 nucleotides: TGTGCCACCAGCAGAGATGCCACGGGACTGCTAACGGGGGAGCCCCAGCATTTT.